The clone carrying this T cell receptor beta chain was picked up one time. The antigen remains undetermined. The data stem from a study of CD4+ T cells in melanoma. Study observations and caveats: Reportedly, melanoma neoantigen-specific CD4+ T cells showed varied differentiation states. CD8+ T cell, macrophage and B cell function reportedly correlated with neoantigen-specific CD4+ T cells.

After removal of 4 bases from V and 7 bases from J, the junction contained 10 bases not matched to a gene. The CDR3 is made up of 15 amino acids. Germline V gene data show CDR1 as SGDLS and CDR2 as YYNGEE. Clones were read by immunoSEQ multiplex PCR, and TCRdb kept only the in-frame ones, dropping some. The sample gives roughly 110,000 clones, 92% of which show up once; roughly 3.5% is in the top ten. This TCR derives from a human donor with melanoma. The rearrangement links TRBV9 to TRBJ1-4; 7 nucleotides line up with TRBD1. The sequencing input was peripheral blood. The CDR3 spells CASSPQDRTGEKLFF. The CDR3, as DNA: TGTGCCAGCAGCCCTCAGGACAGGACGGGTGAAAAACTGTTTTTT.